This T cell receptor beta chain was recovered during a study of response to subunit inactivated influenza vaccine. Study-wide results and limits: Authors suggested few new T cells are recruited by each seasonal influenza vaccination.

Of note for this clonotype: Its antigen is not identified.

The V gene end was trimmed by 1 base and the J gene end by 3 bases; junction bases not matched to a gene: 3. CDR1 is SGHRS, CDR2 YFSETQ, per germline. This CDR3 is built from 15 residues. Using its own MiXCR run on the RT-PCR reads, TCRdb lists one record per CDR3 protein. The repertoire holds about 500,000 distinct CDR3 sequences, with about 15% as singletons. The chain combines TRBV5-1 with TRBJ2-1, with 8 positions matching TRBD2. The clonotype was recovered from a man aged 45-69 years who received an inactivated influenza vaccine. The material was CD4+ T cells sorted from PBMCs, obtained around 25 months after vaccination. The CDR3 DNA reads TGCGCCAGCAGCTTGTCGGGACTAGGCTACAATGAGCAGTTCTTC. Its protein is CASSLSGLGYNEQFF.